These T cell receptor beta chains were read from a single sample in a study of blood T cell repertoires in COVID-19. Profiled with immunoSEQ multiplex PCR; TCRdb holds only in-frame clones, not every one. The data show tens of thousands of clones, about 78% seen once. The source material was peripheral blood. The receptor set was obtained from a woman aged 80 or over with acute or convalescent COVID-19. CDR3s include the opening cysteine and the closing phenylalanine or tryptophan. The D gene is left open where the match is weak.

CASSIQGTRNYGYTF TGTGCCAGCAGTATACAGGGCACGCGGAACTATGGCTACACCTTC NA TRBJ1-2 TRBV6-6
CASKKGTGRHEQFF TGTGCCAGCAAGAAGGGGACAGGGAGGCATGAGCAGTTCTTC TRBD1 TRBJ2-1 TRBV6-5
CASSTLAGEGYTQYF TGTGCCAGTAGTACACTAGCGGGAGAGGGGTATACGCAGTATTTT TRBD2 TRBJ2-3 TRBV19
CASRNGLDQETQYF TGTGCCAGCAGAAACGGACTGGACCAAGAGACCCAGTACTTC NA TRBJ2-5 TRBV28
CASSLDRGNYGYTF TGCGCCAGCAGCTTGGACAGGGGAAACTATGGCTACACCTTC TRBD1 TRBJ1-2 TRBV5-1
CASSPLSGTYNEQFF TGTGCCAGCTCACCTTTGAGCGGGACCTACAATGAGCAGTTCTTC TRBD2 TRBJ2-1 TRBV18
CASSLGQAETQYF TGTGCCAGCAGCTTAGGGCAGGCTGAGACCCAGTACTTC NA TRBJ2-5 TRBV7-2
CASSTSLQGAGEQYF TGCGCCAGCAGCACAAGCCTACAGGGGGCCGGCGAGCAGTACTTC TRBD1 TRBJ2-7 TRBV5-1
CASSLYGPGTAMNTEAFF TGTGCCAGCAGCCTTTATGGGCCGGGGACAGCCATGAACACTGAAGCTTTCTTT TRBD1 TRBJ1-1 TRBV28
CSTNTGPEAFF TGCAGCACAAATACAGGCCCCGAAGCTTTCTTT NA TRBJ1-1 TRBV20-1
CASSPARSATNEKLFF TGTGCCAGCAGCCCGGCCCGGAGTGCAACTAATGAAAAACTGTTTTTT NA TRBJ1-4 TRBV5-6